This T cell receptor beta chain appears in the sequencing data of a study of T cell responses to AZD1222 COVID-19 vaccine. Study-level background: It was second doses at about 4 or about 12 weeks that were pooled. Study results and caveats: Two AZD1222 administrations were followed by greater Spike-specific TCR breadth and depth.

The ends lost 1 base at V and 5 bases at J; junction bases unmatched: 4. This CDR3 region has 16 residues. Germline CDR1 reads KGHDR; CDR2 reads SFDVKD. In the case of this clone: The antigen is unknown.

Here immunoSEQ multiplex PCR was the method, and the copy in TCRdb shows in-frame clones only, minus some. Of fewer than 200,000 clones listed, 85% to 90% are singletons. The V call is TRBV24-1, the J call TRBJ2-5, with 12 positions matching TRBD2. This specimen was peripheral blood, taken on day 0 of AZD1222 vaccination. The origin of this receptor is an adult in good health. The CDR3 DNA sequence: TGTGCCACCAGTGATTTCCCGGGACTAGCGGGCGAGACCCAGTACTTC. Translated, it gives CATSDFPGLAGETQYF.